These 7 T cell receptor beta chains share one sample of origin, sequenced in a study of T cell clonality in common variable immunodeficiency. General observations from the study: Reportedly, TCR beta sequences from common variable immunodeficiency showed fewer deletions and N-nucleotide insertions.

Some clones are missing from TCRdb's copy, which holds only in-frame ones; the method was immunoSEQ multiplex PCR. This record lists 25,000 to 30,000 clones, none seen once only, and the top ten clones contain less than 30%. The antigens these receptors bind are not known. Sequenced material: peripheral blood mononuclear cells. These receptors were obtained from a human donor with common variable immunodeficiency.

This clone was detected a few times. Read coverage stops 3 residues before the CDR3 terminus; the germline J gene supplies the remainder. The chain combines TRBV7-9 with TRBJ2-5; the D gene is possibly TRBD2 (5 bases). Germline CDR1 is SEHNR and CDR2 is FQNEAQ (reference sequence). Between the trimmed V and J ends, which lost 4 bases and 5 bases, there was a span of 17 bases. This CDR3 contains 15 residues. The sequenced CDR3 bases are TGTGCCAGCAGCTCACTAGAGAGGGTCGGGGAGACC. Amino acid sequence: CASSSLERVGET. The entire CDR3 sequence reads CASSSLERVGETQYF.

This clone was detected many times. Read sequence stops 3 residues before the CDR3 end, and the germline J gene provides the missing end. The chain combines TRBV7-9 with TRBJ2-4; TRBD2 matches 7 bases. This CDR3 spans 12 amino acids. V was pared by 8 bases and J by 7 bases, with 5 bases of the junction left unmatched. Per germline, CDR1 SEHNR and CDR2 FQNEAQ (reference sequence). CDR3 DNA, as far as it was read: TGTGCCAGCTGGGGAGCGGGGAACATT. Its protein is CASWGAGNI. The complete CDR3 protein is CASWGAGNIQYF.

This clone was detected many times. CDR3 sequence reads: CASIRGQGPGNTIYF. CDR3 DNA (partial): TGTGCCAGCATTAGGGGACAGGGCCCTGGAAACACC. This rearrangement joins TRBV6-4 to TRBJ1-3; 9 nucleotides match TRBD1. The read finishes 3 residues shy of the CDR3 end, and the germline J gene is used to complete it. The CDR3 has 15 residues. CDR1 and CDR2 from the germline V gene are MRHNA and SNTAGT. Germline trimming cut 7 bases from V and 2 bases from J; bases unmatched to any gene: 6.

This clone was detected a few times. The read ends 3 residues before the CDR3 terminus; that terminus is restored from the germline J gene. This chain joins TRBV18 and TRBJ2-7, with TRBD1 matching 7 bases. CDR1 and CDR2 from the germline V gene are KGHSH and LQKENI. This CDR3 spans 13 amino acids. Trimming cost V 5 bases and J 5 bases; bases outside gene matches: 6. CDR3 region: CASSTHRGHEQYF. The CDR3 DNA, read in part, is TGTGCCAGCTCAACACACAGGGGCCACGAG. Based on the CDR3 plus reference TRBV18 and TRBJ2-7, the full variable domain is NAGVMQNPRHLVRRRGQEARLRCSPMKGHSHVYWYRQLPEEGLKFMVYLQKENIIDESGMPKERFSAEFPKEGPSILRIQQVVRGDSAAYFCASSTHRGHEQYFGPGTRLTVT.

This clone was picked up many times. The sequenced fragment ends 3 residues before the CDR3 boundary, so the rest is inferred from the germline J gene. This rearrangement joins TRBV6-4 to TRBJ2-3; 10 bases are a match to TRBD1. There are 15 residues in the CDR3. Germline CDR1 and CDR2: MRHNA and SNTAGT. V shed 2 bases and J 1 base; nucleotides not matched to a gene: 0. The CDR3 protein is CASSDGTGGTDTQYF. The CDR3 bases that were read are TGTGCCAGCAGTGACGGGACAGGGGGCACAGATACG.

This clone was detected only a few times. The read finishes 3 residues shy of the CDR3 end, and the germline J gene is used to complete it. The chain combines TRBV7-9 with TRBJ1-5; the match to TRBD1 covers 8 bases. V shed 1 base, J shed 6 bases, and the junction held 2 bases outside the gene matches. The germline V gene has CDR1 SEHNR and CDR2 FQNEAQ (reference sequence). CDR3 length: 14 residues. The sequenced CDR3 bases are TGTGCCAGCAGCTTAGGGACAGGGCTTCAGCCC. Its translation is CASSLGTGLQP. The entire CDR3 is CASSLGTGLQPQHF.

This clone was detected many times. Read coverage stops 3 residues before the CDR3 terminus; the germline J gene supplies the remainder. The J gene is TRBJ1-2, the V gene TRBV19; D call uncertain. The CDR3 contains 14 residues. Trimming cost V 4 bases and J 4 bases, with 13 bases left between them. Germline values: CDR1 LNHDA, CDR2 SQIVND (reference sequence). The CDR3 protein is CASSRNSQIYGYTF. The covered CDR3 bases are TGTGCCAGTAGTAGGAACAGCCAAATCTATGGC.